This T cell receptor (beta chain) was observed in a study of OX40 agonist ivuxolimab in advanced cancers. Study-wide background: At around 83% male, the cohort had a mean age of 60 years, ranging from 23 to 79. The study, taken as a whole, reports: The work left the antigen specificity of expanded peripheral T cells undetermined. Expansion of clones was among the lowest in partial responders at 0.1-3.0 mg/kg.

The method was immunoSEQ multiplex PCR; TCRdb's version includes in-frame clones alone and lacks a portion of them. The sample has about 8,300 clones; around 72% are singletons. In its sample, this clone was seen once. The antigen remains undetermined. The germline gene is not matched at one end of the junction; a read error may be the cause. The CDR3 contains 15 residues. From germline, CDR1 is SGDLS and CDR2 YYNGEE. The specimen was CD4+ or CD8+ T cells sorted from blood, collected in a trial of the OX40 agonist ivuxolimab. V and J are TRBV9 and TRBJ1-1; D is uncertain. This sequence was found in an adult with an advanced solid tumor such as melanoma, head and neck, liver or kidney cancer. The CDR3 region is CASSLGGPWNAEAFF. CDR3 DNA sequence: TGTGCCAGCAGCCTGGGTGGGCCGTGGAACGCTGAAGCTTTCTTT.